This TCR beta chain was profiled in a study of Graves' ophthalmopathy and Graves' hyperthyroidism. RNA served as the template for amplifying TCR beta CDR3 regions. RT-PCR with HTBI primers came first, then second-round multiplex PCR. TCRdb called the multiplex PCR reads again in MiXCR, with one record for every CDR3 protein. This table has 400,000 or so distinct CDR3 sequences, about 18% appearing once. At least ten counts were recorded for this clonotype. CDR1 is MNHEY, CDR2 SMNVEV, per germline (reference sequence). There are 14 residues in the CDR3. After removal of 11 bases from V and 4 bases from J, the junction contained 10 bases not matched to a gene.

Sequencing was carried out using peripheral blood. This receptor was taken from an adult woman with stable Graves' hyperthyroidism. This chain joins TRBV27 and TRBJ2-7; 11 bases align to TRBD2. The CDR3 bases are TGTGCCGGAATAGCGGGAGGGCTGTGGTACGAGCAGTACTTC. Translated: CAGIAGGLWYEQYF.